A selection of T cell receptor beta chains follows, all from one sample in a study of cytomegalovirus exposure and HLA in healthy donors. Assay used: immunoSEQ multiplex PCR; TCRdb lists only in-frame clones, some missing. This repertoire shows about 100,000 clones, 65% to 90% found once; its top ten account for approximately 4.2%. Sequencing was performed on PBMCs. The receptors come from a woman in her seventies in good health and CMV-seropositive. Both conserved end residues are part of each CDR3. The order of the fields is V gene, J gene, D gene, CDR3 length, clone size, CDR3 protein, CDR3 DNA. D genes are given only for firm matches. Size is stated for part of the rows, as once, few or many counts, or as a class when the clone is expanded.

TRBV5-1,TRBJ2-1,TRBD2,15,-,CASSLRTSGQNEQFF,TGCGCCAGCAGCTTAAGGACTAGCGGGCAGAATGAGCAGTTCTTC
TRBV18,TRBJ2-5,-,13,-,CASSPPVQETQYF,TGTGCCAGCTCACCCCCGGTCCAAGAGACCCAGTACTTC
TRBV18,TRBJ1-2,-,12,-,CASSPNNYGYTF,TGTGCCAGCTCACCCAATAACTATGGCTACACCTTC
TRBV11-2,TRBJ2-2,-,17,-,CASSLDRVQGTTGELFF,TGTGCCAGCAGCTTAGATCGGGTACAGGGTACCACCGGGGAGCTGTTTTTT
TRBV6-1,TRBJ2-7,-,13,-,CASKGRSLGEQYF,TGTGCCAGCAAGGGGAGGAGCCTGGGCGAGCAGTACTTC
TRBV29-1,TRBJ2-7,TRBD1,12,-,CSVETGSYEQYF,TGCAGCGTGGAGACAGGGAGCTACGAGCAGTACTTC
TRBV6-6,TRBJ1-4,TRBD1,16,few,CASSYTRTGAGEKLFF,TGTGCCAGCAGTTACACAAGGACAGGGGCGGGTGAAAAACTGTTTTTT
TRBV6-4,TRBJ2-7,TRBD1,15,-,CASSDTSGTELLRYF,TGTGCCAGCAGTGACACTTCCGGGACAGAGCTCTTGAGGTACTTC
TRBV7-9,TRBJ2-1,-,14,few,CASPQGEVVDEQFF,TGTGCCAGCCCCCAAGGGGAGGTCGTCGATGAGCAGTTCTTC
TRBV19,TRBJ2-2,TRBD1,16,-,CASSMDRGHNTGELFF,TGTGCCAGTAGTATGGACAGGGGGCATAACACCGGGGAGCTGTTTTTT
TRBV28,TRBJ2-2,-,15,-,CASSLQGWNTGELFF,TGTGCCAGCAGTTTACAGGGGTGGAACACCGGGGAGCTGTTTTTT
TRBV7-8,TRBJ2-5,TRBD2,13,-,CASSLSGSQTQYF,TGTGCCAGCAGCCTAAGCGGGAGCCAGACCCAGTACTTC
TRBV2,TRBJ2-7,-,15,once,CASSEAGQRSYEQYF,TGTGCCAGCAGTGAAGCTGGACAGCGCTCCTACGAGCAGTACTTC
TRBV7-2,TRBJ2-7,TRBD2,17,-,CASSTRTSGTSSYEQYF,TGTGCCAGCAGCACCAGGACTAGCGGTACTAGCTCCTACGAGCAGTACTTC
TRBV14,TRBJ1-4,-,16,-,CASSPGLGSINEKLFF,TGTGCCAGCAGCCCGGGATTGGGGTCCATTAATGAAAAACTGTTTTTT
TRBV28,TRBJ1-3,-,16,-,CASSSPGRRDGNTIYF,TGTGCCAGCAGTTCCCCCGGGAGGAGAGATGGAAACACCATATATTTT
TRBV7-2,TRBJ2-5,TRBD2,14,-,CASSRSGSGETQYF,TGTGCCAGCAGCCGTAGCGGGAGTGGAGAGACCCAGTACTTC
TRBV15,TRBJ2-3,-,14,-,CATSRPTSEVTQYF,TGTGCCACCAGCAGGCCCACGTCGGAGGTTACGCAGTATTTT
TRBV9,TRBJ1-2,TRBD1,15,-,CASRDLGGATGGYTF,TGTGCCAGCAGAGATTTAGGGGGCGCAACGGGAGGCTACACCTTC
TRBV30,TRBJ2-7,TRBD1,13,-,CAWSRDRGYEQYF,TGTGCCTGGTCTCGGGACAGGGGATACGAGCAGTACTTC
TRBV11-3,TRBJ2-7,-,15,-,CASSFKRAGSYEQYF,TGTGCCAGCAGCTTTAAGCGAGCCGGCTCCTACGAGCAGTACTTC
TRBV5-1,TRBJ1-2,-,14,-,CASSLSGGSYGYTF,TGCGCCAGCAGCTTATCCGGGGGATCCTATGGCTACACCTTC
TRBV7-2,TRBJ2-7,-,13,-,CASSFNHFNEQYF,TGTGCCAGCAGCTTCAATCATTTCAACGAGCAGTACTTC
TRBV7-3,TRBJ2-1,TRBD2,15,-,CASSPLAGALNEQFF,TGTGCCAGCAGCCCACTAGCGGGAGCACTCAATGAGCAGTTCTTC
TRBV6-1,TRBJ2-3,TRBD2,14,-,CASTRAGVTDTQYF,TGTGCCAGCACTCGAGCGGGAGTCACAGATACGCAGTATTTT
TRBV6-1,TRBJ1-1,TRBD1,17,-,CASSERPGTGSNTEAFF,TGTGCCAGCAGTGAACGTCCCGGGACAGGGTCGAACACTGAAGCTTTCTTT
TRBV19,TRBJ2-5,TRBD2,15,once,CASSILAGEQETQYF,TGTGCCAGTAGTATACTAGCGGGGGAACAAGAGACCCAGTACTTC
TRBV30,TRBJ2-7,TRBD2,17,-,CAWSDPRASGRIYEQYF,TGTGCCTGGAGTGACCCAAGGGCTAGCGGGAGGATCTACGAGCAGTACTTC